One sample yielded the 21 T cell receptor beta chains listed below, sequenced in a study of T cells in Graves' hyperthyroidism and ophthalmopathy. Amplified TCR beta CDR3 regions derived from RNA transcripts. The TCR CDR3 first-round RT-PCR relied on the HTBI primer set. TCRdb reprocessed the multiplex PCR reads with MiXCR, giving one entry per CDR3 protein. The profile shows a few hundred thousand distinct CDR3 sequences, about a sixth of them singletons. The specimen sequenced was blood. The receptor source for this set is a woman between 35 and 50 years old with Graves' ophthalmopathy.

This clonotype was seen more than once but under ten times. The V and J genes are TRBV10-3 and TRBJ2-2, with a possible D match to TRBD2 (6 bases). Germline V gene sequence: CDR1 ENHRY, CDR2 SYGVKD. The CDR3 runs to 13 residues. V lost 7 bases and J 7 bases, leaving 13 bases between the germline ends. CDR3 region: CAINGGPVGELFF. DNA of the CDR3: TGTGCCATCAACGGGGGACCAGTCGGGGAGCTGTTTTTT.

The chain has TRBV7-9 and TRBJ2-2; 8 bases fit TRBD1. V lost 4 bases, J lost 6 bases, and 7 bases stayed unmatched. The V gene's germline CDR1 is SEHNR and CDR2 FQNEAQ (reference sequence). The CDR3 covers 15 residues. In DNA form, the CDR3 reads TGTGCCAGCAGCTCCTTCAGGGGGCTCGCCGGGGAGCTGTTTTTT. As protein: CASSSFRGLAGELFF.

The chain recombines TRBV30 with TRBJ1-1, with D uncertain. The CDR3 is 15 amino acids. CDR1 and CDR2 (germline): GTSNPN, SVGIG (reference sequence). V was cut by 0 bases and J by 4 bases, with 15 bases left in between. The DNA for the CDR3 is TGTGCCTGGAGTGTATGGGGAACATTTTTCACTGAAGCTTTCTTT. The encoded protein is CAWSVWGTFFTEAFF.

This clonotype was detected only a few times. This sequence joins TRBV19 and TRBJ2-1; TRBD2 agrees at 9 bases. The CDR3 has 20 residues. Germline lookup yields CDR1 LNHDA and CDR2 SQIVND (reference sequence). V trimming: 4 bases; J trimming: 0 bases; junction bases outside the gene matches: 16. The CDR3 coding sequence is TGTGCCAGTAGTACCCCTTGGGGGAGCGGGGGGCTGAGCTCCTACAATGAGCAGTTCTTC. It yields the protein CASSTPWGSGGLSSYNEQFF.

In this sample, this clonotype turned up many times. V and J are TRBV5-1 and TRBJ2-3; 11 nucleotides agree with TRBD2. Germline CDR1 and CDR2: SGHRS and YFSETQ. CDR3 length equals 16 residues. J lost 0 bases, V lost 4 bases, and 4 bases had no gene match. CDR3 sequence: CASSVTSGASTDTQYF. The CDR3 nucleotides read TGCGCCAGCAGCGTGACTAGCGGGGCCAGCACAGATACGCAGTATTTT.

Ten or more counts support this clonotype. The V gene is TRBV20-1, the J gene TRBJ2-7, with 8 bases matching TRBD1. The V segment lost 4 bases and the J segment 7 bases; nucleotides outside the gene matches: 12. CDR3 length: 14 amino acids. CDR1 DFQATT and CDR2 SNEGSKA come from the germline V gene (reference sequence). This CDR3 reads CSATTGTGLDEQYF. The CDR3 bases are TGCAGTGCTACCACTGGGACAGGTCTGGATGAGCAGTACTTC.

This clonotype was detected ten times or more. V is TRBV2 and J is TRBJ2-1; possibly TRBD2 for D (6 bases). The V end was cut by 3 bases, the J end by 10 bases, with 7 bases between. There are 11 residues in the CDR3. Germline CDR1 is SNHLY and CDR2 is FYNNEI. The CDR3 DNA sequence: TGTGCCAGCAGTGAGGAGGGGGAGCAGTTCTTC. Translation gives CASSEEGEQFF.

A remark on this clonotype: This could be a read error, since a much larger clone is one nucleotide away. Since the CDR3 does not end with the conserved phenylalanine or tryptophan, this likely comes from a read error. The chain uses TRBV2 and TRBJ1-2, with TRBD1 matching 7 bases. The CDR3 is 16 residues long. CDR1 SNHLY and CDR2 FYNNEI come from the germline V gene. V trimming: 6 bases; J trimming: 3 bases; junction bases outside the gene matches: 13. The CDR3 nucleotides read TGTGCCAGCAGCTTGGGGCTGACAGGGCAGGACTATGGCTACACCCTC. Protein product: CASSLGLTGQDYGYTL.

This clonotype was seen repeatedly, ten times or more. This rearrangement joins TRBV18 to TRBJ2-3, with 8 bases lining up with TRBD2. Germline V gene lookup returns CDR1 KGHSH and CDR2 LQKENI. The CDR3 totals 15 residues. The V gene end was trimmed by 3 bases and the J gene end by 5 bases; junction bases not matched to a gene: 7. Here the CDR3 reads CASSPYVTSGDTQYF. CDR3 nucleotides: TGTGCCAGCTCACCCTATGTCACTAGCGGAGATACGCAGTATTTT. The variable domain in full, completed from reference TRBV18 and TRBJ2-3, reads NAGVMQNPRHLVRRRGQEARLRCSPMKGHSHVYWYRQLPEEGLKFMVYLQKENIIDESGMPKERFSAEFPKEGPSILRIQQVVRGDSAAYFCASSPYVTSGDTQYFGPGTRLTVL.

Ten or more counts support this clonotype. This chain uses TRBV20-1 with TRBJ2-1, with 7 bases lining up with TRBD2. Germline assignment: CDR1 DFQATT and CDR2 SNEGSKA (reference sequence). V lost 8 bases, J lost 8 bases, and 12 bases stayed unmatched. CDR3 length: 13 residues. The CDR3 DNA reads as TGCAGTCCGTGGAGGGGAGGGTCTGATGAGCAGTTCTTC. It yields the protein CSPWRGGSDEQFF.

This clonotype showed up just a few times. J is TRBJ1-6 and V is TRBV30; D uncertain. Germline V gene sequence: CDR1 GTSNPN, CDR2 SVGIG (reference sequence). This CDR3 is 15 amino acids long. The V end lost 0 bases, the J end lost 8 bases, and 14 bases lay between the germline ends. CDR3: CAWSVRSLLDSPLHF. Here the CDR3 DNA reads TGTGCCTGGAGTGTACGGTCTCTCCTGGATTCACCCCTCCACTTT.

This clonotype was seen ten or more times. V usage is TRBV28 and J usage is TRBJ2-7; perhaps TRBD1 as D (5 bases). V lost 4 bases to trimming and J lost 3 bases, with 10 bases between them. This CDR3 comprises 13 residues. CDR1 and CDR2 from the germline V gene are MDHEN and SYDVKM. The CDR3: CASSSGHYYEQYF. CDR3 DNA: TGTGCCAGCAGTTCAGGACACTACTACGAGCAGTACTTC.

In this sample, this clonotype turned up a few times. The chain is built from TRBV5-1 and TRBJ2-2; TRBD2 agrees at 10 bases. V was clipped by 0 bases and J by 6 bases; unmatched bases: 8. The CDR3 sequence is 17 residues long. Germline V CDR1 and CDR2: SGHRS, YFSETQ. This chain's CDR3 is CASSLEPTSGVAGELFF. The CDR3 DNA reads TGCGCCAGCAGCTTGGAGCCTACTAGCGGGGTGGCCGGGGAGCTGTTTTTT. The variable domain in full, with the rest retrieved from reference TRBV5-1 and TRBJ2-2, is KAGVTQTPRYLIKTRGQQVTLSCSPISGHRSVSWYQQTPGQGLQFLFEYFSETQRNKGNFPGRFSGRQFSNSRSEMNVSTLELGDSALYLCASSLEPTSGVAGELFFGEGSRLTVL.

In this sample, this clonotype turned up a few times. V usage is TRBV6-1 and J usage is TRBJ1-2; 10 bases map to TRBD1. CDR1 and CDR2 from the germline V gene are MNHNS and SASEGT. V lost 6 bases, J lost 2 bases, and 12 bases stayed unmatched. CDR3 size: 17 residues. CDR3 loop: CASSPRGQGVGNYGYTF. Here the CDR3 DNA reads TGTGCCAGCAGCCCCCGTGGACAGGGGGTGGGGAACTATGGCTACACCTTC.

This clonotype was observed many times. The chain carries TRBV2 and TRBJ2-7; unclear D gene. This CDR3 has 15 amino acids. Germline V gene sequence: CDR1 SNHLY, CDR2 FYNNEI. The V end was cut by 2 bases, the J end by 0 bases, with 11 bases between. The CDR3 sequence is CASSEYRSLSYEQYF. As DNA, the CDR3 is TGTGCCAGCAGTGAATACCGGAGCCTCTCCTACGAGCAGTACTTC.

The V call is TRBV7-8, the J call TRBJ1-6; D remains ambiguous. The germline CDR1 and CDR2 sequences are SGHVS and FQNEAQ. CDR3 length: 19 residues. Trimming took 1 base from V and 3 from J, leaving 19 bases between them. The CDR3 sequence: CASSLVWVLTDDYNSPLHF. The DNA of the CDR3 is TGTGCCAGCAGCTTAGTTTGGGTTTTAACCGACGACTATAATTCACCCCTCCACTTT. The full variable domain, with the rest looked up from reference TRBV7-8 and TRBJ1-6, is GAGVSQSPRYKVAKRGQDVALRCDPISGHVSLFWYQQALGQGPEFLTYFQNEAQLDKSGLPSDRFFAERPEGSVSTLKIQRTQQEDSAVYLCASSLVWVLTDDYNSPLHFGNGTRLTVT.

The chain combines TRBV4-1 with TRBJ1-4, with D unclear. Looked up from germline, CDR1 is MGHRA and CDR2 is YSYEKL. The CDR3 runs 15 residues. Trimming took off 2 bases at V and 3 bases at J, with 10 bases between the two ends. This CDR3 reads CASSQRAGSNEKLFF. Here the CDR3 DNA reads TGCGCCAGCAGCCAACGGGCGGGGTCTAATGAAAAACTGTTTTTT.

The chain combines TRBV7-9 with TRBJ2-7; 7 positions agree with TRBD2. The germline V gene encodes CDR1 SEHNR and CDR2 FQNEAQ (reference sequence). After removal of 5 bases from V and 5 bases from J, the junction contained 12 bases not matched to a gene. This CDR3 contains 15 residues. The chain's CDR3 is CASSQPGGGIDEQYF. CDR3 DNA sequence: TGTGCCAGCAGCCAGCCCGGGGGAGGGATTGACGAGCAGTACTTC.

This clonotype was found many times. This chain links TRBV7-9 with TRBJ2-1, with D perhaps being TRBD1 or TRBD2 (6 bases each). The CDR3 is made up of 15 amino acids. Trimming shortened V by 5 bases and J by 5 bases, and 16 bases separated the two germline ends. Germline V gives CDR1 SEHNR, CDR2 FQNEAQ (reference sequence). CDR3 in amino acids: CASSPNLGGHNEQFF. The CDR3 DNA follows: TGTGCCAGCAGCCCCAACCTTGGGGGGCACAATGAGCAGTTCTTC.

For this clonotype: Mismatch with germline at one junction end may stem from a read error. The chain employs TRBV7-7 and TRBJ2-5; D uncertain. Germline assignment: CDR1 SSHAT and CDR2 FNYEAQ (reference sequence). The CDR3 covers 15 residues. CDR3 protein: CASSLHPIGQETQYF. CDR3 bases: TGTGCTAGCAGCTTACACCCCATAGGACAAGAGACCCAGTACTTC.

The chain couples TRBV27 to TRBJ1-6; no definite D call. The V gene lost 6 bases and the J gene lost 3 bases, with 12 bases spanning the gap. CDR1 is MNHEY, CDR2 SMNVEV, per germline (reference sequence). This CDR3 has 15 residues. The CDR3 DNA follows: TGTGCCAGCAGAGACCGGACCGACTATAATTCACCCCTCCACTTT. It encodes CASRDRTDYNSPLHF.